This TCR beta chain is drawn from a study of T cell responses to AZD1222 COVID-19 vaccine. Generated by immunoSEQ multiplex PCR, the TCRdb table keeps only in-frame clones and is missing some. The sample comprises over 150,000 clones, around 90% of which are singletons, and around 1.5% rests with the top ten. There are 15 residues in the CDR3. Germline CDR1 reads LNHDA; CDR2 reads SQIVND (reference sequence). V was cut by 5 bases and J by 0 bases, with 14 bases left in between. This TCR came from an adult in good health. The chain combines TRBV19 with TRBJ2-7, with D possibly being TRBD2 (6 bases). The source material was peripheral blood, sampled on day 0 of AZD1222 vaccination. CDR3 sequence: CASSPLRETSYEQYF. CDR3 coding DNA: TGTGCCAGTAGTCCCCTACGGGAGACCTCCTACGAGCAGTACTTC.